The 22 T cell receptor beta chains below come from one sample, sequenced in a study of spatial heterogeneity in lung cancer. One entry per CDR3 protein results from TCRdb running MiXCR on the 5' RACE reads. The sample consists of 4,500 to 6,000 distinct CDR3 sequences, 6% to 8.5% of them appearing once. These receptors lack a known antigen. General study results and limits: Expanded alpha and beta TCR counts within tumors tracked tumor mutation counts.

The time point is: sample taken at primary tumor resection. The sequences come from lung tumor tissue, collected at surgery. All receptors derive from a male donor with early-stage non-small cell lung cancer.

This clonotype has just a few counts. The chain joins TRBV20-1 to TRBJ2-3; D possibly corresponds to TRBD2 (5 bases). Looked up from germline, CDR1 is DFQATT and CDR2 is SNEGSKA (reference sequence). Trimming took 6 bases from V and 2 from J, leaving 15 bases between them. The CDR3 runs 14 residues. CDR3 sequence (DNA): TGCAGTGCCACTCGGGCGGGTGACACAGATACGCAGTATTTT. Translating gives CSATRAGDTDTQYF.

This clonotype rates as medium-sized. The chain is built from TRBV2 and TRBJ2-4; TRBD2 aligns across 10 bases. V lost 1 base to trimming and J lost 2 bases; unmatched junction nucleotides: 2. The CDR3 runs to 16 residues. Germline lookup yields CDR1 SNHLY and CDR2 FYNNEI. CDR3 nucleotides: TGTGCCAGCAGTGAAGAAGCGGGGGGGCCCAAAAACATTCAGTACTTC. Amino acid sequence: CASSEEAGGPKNIQYF.

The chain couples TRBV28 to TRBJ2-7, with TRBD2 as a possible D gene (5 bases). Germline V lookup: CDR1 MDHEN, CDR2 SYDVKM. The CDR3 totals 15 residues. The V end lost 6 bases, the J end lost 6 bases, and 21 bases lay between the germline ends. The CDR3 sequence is CASRPGTVASGEQYF. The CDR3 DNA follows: TGTGCCAGCAGACCAGGAACGGTTGCAAGCGGCGAGCAGTACTTC.

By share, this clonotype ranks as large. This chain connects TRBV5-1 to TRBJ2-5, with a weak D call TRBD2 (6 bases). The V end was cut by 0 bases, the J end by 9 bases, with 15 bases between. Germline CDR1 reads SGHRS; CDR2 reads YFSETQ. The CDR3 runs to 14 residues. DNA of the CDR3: TGCGCCAGCAGCTTGGTAGGGACTGTCGAGGCCCAGTACTTC. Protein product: CASSLVGTVEAQYF.

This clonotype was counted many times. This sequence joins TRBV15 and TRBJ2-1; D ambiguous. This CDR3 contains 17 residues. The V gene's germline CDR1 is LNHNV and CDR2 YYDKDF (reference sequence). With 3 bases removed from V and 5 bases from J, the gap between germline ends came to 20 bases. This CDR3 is CATSSALSDFINNEQFF. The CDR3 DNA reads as TGTGCCACCAGCAGTGCCCTTTCCGACTTCATAAACAATGAGCAGTTCTTC.

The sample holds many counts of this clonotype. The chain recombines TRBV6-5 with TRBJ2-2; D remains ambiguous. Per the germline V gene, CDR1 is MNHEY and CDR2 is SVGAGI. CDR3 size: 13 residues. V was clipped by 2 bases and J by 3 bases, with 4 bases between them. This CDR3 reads CASSYGHTGELFF. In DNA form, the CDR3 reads TGTGCCAGCAGTTACGGACACACCGGGGAGCTGTTTTTT.

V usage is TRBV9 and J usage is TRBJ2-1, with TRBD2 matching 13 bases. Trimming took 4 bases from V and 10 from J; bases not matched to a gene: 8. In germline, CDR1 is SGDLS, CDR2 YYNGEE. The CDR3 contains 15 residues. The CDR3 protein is CASSPTSGRVNEQFF. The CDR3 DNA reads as TGTGCCAGCAGCCCCACTAGCGGGAGGGTAAACGAGCAGTTCTTC.

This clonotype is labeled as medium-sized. In nucleotides, the CDR3 is TGTGCCAGCAGTTTGGGCAGGGGGGCCTACGAGCAGTACTTC. It encodes CASSLGRGAYEQYF. The chain has TRBV12-3 or TRBV12-4 and TRBJ2-7; possible D gene TRBD1, 7 bases. CDR3 length equals 14 residues. Trimming shortened V by 3 bases and J by 2 bases, and 11 bases separated the two germline ends.

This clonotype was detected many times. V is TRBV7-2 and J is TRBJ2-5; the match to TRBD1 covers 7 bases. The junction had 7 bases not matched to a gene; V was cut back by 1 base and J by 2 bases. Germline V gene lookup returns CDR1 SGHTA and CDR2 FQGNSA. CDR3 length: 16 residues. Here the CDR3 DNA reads TGTGCCAGCAGCTTAGGTTCAGGGGGTGGACAAGAGACCCAGTACTTC. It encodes CASSLGSGGGQETQYF.

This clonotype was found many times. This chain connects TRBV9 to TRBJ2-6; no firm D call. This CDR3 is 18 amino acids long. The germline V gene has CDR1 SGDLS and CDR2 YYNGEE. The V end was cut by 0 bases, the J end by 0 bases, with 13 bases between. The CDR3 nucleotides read TGTGCCAGCAGCGTAGTGGGTCTAACCCCCTCTGGGGCCAACGTCCTGACTTTC. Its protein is CASSVVGLTPSGANVLTF.

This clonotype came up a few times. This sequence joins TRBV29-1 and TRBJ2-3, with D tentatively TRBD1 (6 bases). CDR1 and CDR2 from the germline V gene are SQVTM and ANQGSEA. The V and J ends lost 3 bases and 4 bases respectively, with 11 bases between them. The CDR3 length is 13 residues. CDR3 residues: CSVEGAGPDTQYF. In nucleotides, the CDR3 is TGCAGCGTTGAGGGGGCAGGGCCAGATACGCAGTATTTT.

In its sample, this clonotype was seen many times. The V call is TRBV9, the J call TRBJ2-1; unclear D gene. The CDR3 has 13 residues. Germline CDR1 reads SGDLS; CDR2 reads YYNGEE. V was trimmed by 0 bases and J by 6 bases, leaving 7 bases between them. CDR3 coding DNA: TGTGCCAGCAGCGTAGGAGCGAGCAATGAGCAGTTCTTC. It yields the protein CASSVGASNEQFF.

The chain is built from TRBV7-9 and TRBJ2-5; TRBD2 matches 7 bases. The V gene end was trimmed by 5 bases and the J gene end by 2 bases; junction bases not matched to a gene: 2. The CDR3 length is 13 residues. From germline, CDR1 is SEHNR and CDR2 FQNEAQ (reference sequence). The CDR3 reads CASSPSGQETQYF. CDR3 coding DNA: TGTGCCAGCAGCCCTAGCGGACAAGAGACCCAGTACTTC.

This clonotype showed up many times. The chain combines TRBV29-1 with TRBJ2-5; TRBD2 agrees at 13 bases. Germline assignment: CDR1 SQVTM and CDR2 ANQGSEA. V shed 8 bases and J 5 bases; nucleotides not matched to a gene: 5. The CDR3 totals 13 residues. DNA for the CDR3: TGCAGCTTCGTGACTAGCGGGGGGGAGACCCAGTACTTC. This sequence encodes CSFVTSGGETQYF. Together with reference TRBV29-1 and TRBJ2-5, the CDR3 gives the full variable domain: SAVISQKPSRDICQRGTSLTIQCQVDSQVTMMFWYRQQPGQSLTLIATANQGSEATYESGFVIDKFPISRPNLTFSTLTVSNMSPEDSSIYLCSFVTSGGETQYFGPGTRLLVL.

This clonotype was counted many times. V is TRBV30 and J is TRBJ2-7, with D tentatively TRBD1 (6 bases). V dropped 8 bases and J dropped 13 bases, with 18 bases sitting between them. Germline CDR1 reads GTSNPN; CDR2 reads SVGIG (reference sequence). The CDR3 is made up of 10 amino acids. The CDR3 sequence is CARDRLNSYF. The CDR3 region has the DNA TGTGCCCGCGACAGGCTCAACTCCTACTTC.

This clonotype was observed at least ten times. The CDR3 spells CASSLGRHNEQFF. Here the CDR3 DNA reads TGTGCCAGCAGTTTAGGCAGACACAATGAGCAGTTCTTC. V is TRBV27 and J is TRBJ2-1; D is ambiguous. The CDR3 covers 13 residues. Trimming cost V 2 bases and J 5 bases, with 7 bases left between them. Germline V CDR1 and CDR2: MNHEY, SMNVEV (reference sequence).

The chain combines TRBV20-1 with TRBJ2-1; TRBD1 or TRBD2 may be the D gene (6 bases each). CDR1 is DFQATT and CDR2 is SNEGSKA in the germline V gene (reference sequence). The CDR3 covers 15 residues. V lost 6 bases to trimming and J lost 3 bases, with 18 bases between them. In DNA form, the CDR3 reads TGCAGTGCCGGACACAGGGAGGTGGTCTACAATGAGCAGTTCTTC. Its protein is CSAGHREVVYNEQFF.

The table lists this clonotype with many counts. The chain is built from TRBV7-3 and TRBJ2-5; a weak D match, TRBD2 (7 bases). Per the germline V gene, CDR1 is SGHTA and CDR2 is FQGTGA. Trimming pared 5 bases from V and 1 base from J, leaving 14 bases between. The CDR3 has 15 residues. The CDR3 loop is CASSPLGGGQETQYF. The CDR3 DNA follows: TGTGCCAGCAGCCCCCTAGGGGGGGGCCAAGAGACCCAGTACTTC.

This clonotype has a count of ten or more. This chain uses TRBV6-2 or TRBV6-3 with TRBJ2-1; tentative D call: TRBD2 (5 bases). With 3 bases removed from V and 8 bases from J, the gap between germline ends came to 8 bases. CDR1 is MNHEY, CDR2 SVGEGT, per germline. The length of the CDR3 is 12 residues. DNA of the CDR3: TGTGCCAGCAGTTATGGAGGCGATGAGCAGTTCTTC. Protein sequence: CASSYGGDEQFF.

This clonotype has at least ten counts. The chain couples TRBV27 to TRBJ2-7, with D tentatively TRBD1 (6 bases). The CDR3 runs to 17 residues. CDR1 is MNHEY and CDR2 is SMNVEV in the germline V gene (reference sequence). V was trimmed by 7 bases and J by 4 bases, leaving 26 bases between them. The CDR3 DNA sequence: TGTGCCAGCACCCTGACTCTTCCCGGGACAAGGGGGTACGAGCAGTACTTC. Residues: CASTLTLPGTRGYEQYF.

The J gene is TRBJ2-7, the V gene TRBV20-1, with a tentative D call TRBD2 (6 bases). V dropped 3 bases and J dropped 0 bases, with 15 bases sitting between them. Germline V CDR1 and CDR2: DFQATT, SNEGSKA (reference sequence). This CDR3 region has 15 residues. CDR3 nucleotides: TGCAGTGCTAGTAGGGCGGGAACAAGCTCCTACGAGCAGTACTTC. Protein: CSASRAGTSSYEQYF.

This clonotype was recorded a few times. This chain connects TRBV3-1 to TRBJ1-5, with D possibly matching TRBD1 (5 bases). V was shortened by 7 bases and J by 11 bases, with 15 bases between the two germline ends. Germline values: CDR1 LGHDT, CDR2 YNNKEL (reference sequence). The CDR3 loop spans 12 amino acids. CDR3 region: CASIQAGLTQHF. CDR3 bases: TGTGCCAGCATCCAGGCAGGGTTGACCCAGCATTTT.